This T cell receptor (beta chain) came from a study of cytomegalovirus exposure and HLA in healthy donors. On this clone: Its antigen is unidentified.

Amplification used 60 Vbeta primers and 13 Jbeta primers. The repertoire was sequenced with immunoSEQ multiplex PCR; TCRdb's copy has only in-frame clones and lacks some. In the table there are 150,000 to 250,000 clones, less than 85% of which are singletons. Between the trimmed V and J ends, which lost 0 bases and 3 bases, there was a span of 14 bases. Looked up from germline, CDR1 is SGHVS and CDR2 is FQNEAQ. The CDR3 sequence is 16 residues long. Notes on the study in general: An analysis that came later showed most CMV-associated TCR beta chains appearing HLA-restricted. Later on, an analysis showed TCR association rates differing by HLA locus, with DRB1 the most and HLA-C the fewest.

Donors had nominal health at sampling but likely had unrecorded immune exposures. The V call is TRBV7-8, the J call TRBJ1-1; D is perhaps TRBD1 (6 bases). Input material: PBMCs. The receptor was derived from a girl aged 10-17 years in good health and CMV-seropositive. CDR3 amino acids: CASSLARDRTDTEAFF. The CDR3 coding sequence is TGTGCCAGCAGCTTAGCGCGAGACAGGACCGACACTGAAGCTTTCTTT.